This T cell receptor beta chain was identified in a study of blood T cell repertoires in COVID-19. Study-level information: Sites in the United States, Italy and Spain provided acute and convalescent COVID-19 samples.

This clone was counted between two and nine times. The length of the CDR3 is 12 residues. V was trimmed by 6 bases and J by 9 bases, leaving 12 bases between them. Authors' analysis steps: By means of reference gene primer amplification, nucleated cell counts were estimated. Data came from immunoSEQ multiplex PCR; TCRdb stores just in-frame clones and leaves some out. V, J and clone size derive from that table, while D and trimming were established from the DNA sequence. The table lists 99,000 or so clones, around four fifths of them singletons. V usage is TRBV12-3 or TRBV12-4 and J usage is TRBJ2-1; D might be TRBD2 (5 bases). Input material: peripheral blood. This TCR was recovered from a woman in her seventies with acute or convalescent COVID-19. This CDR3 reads CASRALAGEQFF. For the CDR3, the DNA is TGTGCCAGCAGAGCCCTAGCTGGTGAGCAGTTCTTC.